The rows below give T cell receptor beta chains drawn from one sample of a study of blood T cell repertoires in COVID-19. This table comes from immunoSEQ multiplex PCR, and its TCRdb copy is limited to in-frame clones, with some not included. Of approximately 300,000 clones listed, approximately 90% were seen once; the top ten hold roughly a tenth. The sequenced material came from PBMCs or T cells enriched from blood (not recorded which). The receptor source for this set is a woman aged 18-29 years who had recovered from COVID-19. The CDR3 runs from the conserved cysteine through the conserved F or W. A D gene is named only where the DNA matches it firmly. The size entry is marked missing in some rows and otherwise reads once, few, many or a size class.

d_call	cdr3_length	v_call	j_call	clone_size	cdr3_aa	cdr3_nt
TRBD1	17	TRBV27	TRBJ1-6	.	CASSAQTYRGGNSPLHF	TGTGCCAGCAGTGCACAAACTTACAGGGGAGGAAATTCACCCCTCCACTTT
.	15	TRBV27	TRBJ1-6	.	CASKAGRSYNSPLHF	TGTGCCAGCAAGGCAGGGCGATCCTATAATTCACCCCTCCACTTT
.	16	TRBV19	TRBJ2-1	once	CASSISWGESRNEQFF	TGTGCCAGTAGTATTTCCTGGGGGGAGTCTCGCAATGAGCAGTTCTTC
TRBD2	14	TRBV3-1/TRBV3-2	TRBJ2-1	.	CASSQTSGANEQFF	TGTGCCAGCAGCCAGACTAGCGGGGCCAATGAGCAGTTCTTC
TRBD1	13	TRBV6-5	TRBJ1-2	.	CASRADRAYGYTF	TGTGCCAGCAGGGCCGACAGGGCGTATGGCTACACCTTC
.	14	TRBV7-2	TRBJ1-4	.	CASSLWSFNEKLFF	TGTGCCAGCAGCTTGTGGAGTTTTAATGAAAAACTGTTTTTT
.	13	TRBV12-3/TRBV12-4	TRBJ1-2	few	CASSPGTYHGYTF	TGTGCCAGCAGCCCCGGGACTTATCATGGCTACACCTTC
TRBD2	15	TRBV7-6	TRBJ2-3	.	CASRPAGESTDTQYF	TGTGCCTCTCGGCCTGCGGGGGAGAGCACAGATACGCAGTATTTT
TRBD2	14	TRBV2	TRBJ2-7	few	CAGRGLAGVYEQYF	TGTGCCGGCCGGGGACTAGCGGGAGTCTACGAGCAGTACTTC
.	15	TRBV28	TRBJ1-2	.	CASSFGRALSYGYTF	TGTGCCAGCAGTTTTGGCAGGGCCTTAAGTTACGGCTACACCTTC
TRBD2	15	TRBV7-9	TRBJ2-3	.	CASSHGLASRDTQYF	TGTGCCAGCAGCCATGGACTAGCGAGTAGAGATACGCAGTATTTT
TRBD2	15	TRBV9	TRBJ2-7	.	CASSVGTSGAYEQYF	TGTGCCAGCAGCGTAGGGACTAGCGGAGCCTACGAGCAGTACTTC
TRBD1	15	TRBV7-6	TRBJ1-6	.	CASSSQQGVNSPLHF	TGTGCCAGCAGCTCGCAACAGGGGGTTAATTCACCCCTCCACTTT
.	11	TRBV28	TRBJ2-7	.	CASSPRDEQYF	TGTGCCAGCAGTCCCCGTGACGAGCAGTACTTC
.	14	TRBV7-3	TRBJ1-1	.	CASSQSGGNTEAFF	TGTGCCAGCAGTCAAAGCGGGGGAAACACTGAAGCTTTCTTT
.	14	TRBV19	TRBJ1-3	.	CASSIPGAGNTIYF	TGTGCCAGTAGTATTCCGGGGGCTGGAAACACCATATATTTT
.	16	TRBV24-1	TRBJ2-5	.	CATSDPGKGGGETQYF	TGTGCCACCAGTGACCCCGGGAAGGGAGGAGGAGAGACCCAGTACTTC
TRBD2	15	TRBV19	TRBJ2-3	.	CASSFLAGGRDTQYF	TGTGCCAGTAGTTTTCTAGCGGGAGGGCGGGATACGCAGTATTTT
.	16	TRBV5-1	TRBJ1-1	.	CASRLRDTIPNTEAFF	TGCGCCAGCAGACTTCGGGACACGATCCCAAACACTGAAGCTTTCTTT
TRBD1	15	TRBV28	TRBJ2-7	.	CASARLGQGAYEQYF	TGTGCCAGCGCAAGATTGGGACAGGGGGCCTACGAGCAGTACTTC
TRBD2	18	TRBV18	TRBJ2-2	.	CASSPLWTSGGDTGELFF	TGTGCCAGCTCACCTTTATGGACTAGCGGTGGTGACACCGGGGAGCTGTTTTTT
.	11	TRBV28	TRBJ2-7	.	CATAATYEQYF	TGTGCCACCGCCGCGACCTACGAGCAGTACTTC
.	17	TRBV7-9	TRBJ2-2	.	CASSTTAASVNTGELFF	TGTGCCAGCAGCACGACCGCCGCTAGCGTGAACACCGGGGAGCTGTTTTTT
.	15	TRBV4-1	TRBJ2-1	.	CASSQVRGAWNEQFF	TGCGCCAGCAGCCAAGTACGGGGGGCATGGAATGAGCAGTTCTTC
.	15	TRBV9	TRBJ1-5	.	CASSVDGGRNQPQHF	TGTGCCAGCAGCGTAGACGGAGGACGCAATCAGCCCCAGCATTTT
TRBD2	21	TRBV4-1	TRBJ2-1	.	CASSLVATGLAGQLVGNEQFF	TGCGCCAGCAGCCTCGTAGCCACGGGACTAGCGGGACAGCTGGTTGGGAATGAGCAGTTCTTC
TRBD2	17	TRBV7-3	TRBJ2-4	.	CASSLGALSGDKNIQYF	TGTGCCAGCAGCTTAGGTGCGCTTAGCGGGGACAAAAACATTCAGTACTTC
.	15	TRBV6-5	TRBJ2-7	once	CASSYQGGGSYEQYF	TGTGCCAGCAGTTACCAGGGGGGAGGCTCCTACGAGCAGTACTTC
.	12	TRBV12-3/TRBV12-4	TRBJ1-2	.	CASSANRVGYTF	TGTGCCAGCAGTGCCAACAGGGTTGGCTACACCTTC
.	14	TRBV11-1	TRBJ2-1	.	CASSLDSWGNEQFF	TGTGCCAGCAGCCTGGACAGCTGGGGGAATGAGCAGTTCTTC
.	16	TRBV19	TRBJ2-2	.	CASSSEPYRGTGELFF	TGTGCCAGTAGTTCTGAGCCTTATCGTGGCACCGGGGAGCTGTTTTTT
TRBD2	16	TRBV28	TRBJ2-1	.	CASSLLGTSGLNEQFF	TGTGCCAGCAGTTTATTGGGGACTAGCGGCCTCAATGAGCAGTTCTTC
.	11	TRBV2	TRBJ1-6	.	CASSDRGALHF	TGTGCCAGCAGTGACCGCGGGGCCCTCCACTTT
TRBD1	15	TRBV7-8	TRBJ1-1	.	CASSSPKTGDTEAFF	TGTGCCAGCAGCTCCCCCAAGACAGGGGACACTGAAGCTTTCTTT
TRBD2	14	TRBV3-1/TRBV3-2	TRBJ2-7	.	CASRLAGASYEQYF	TGTGCCAGCCGACTAGCGGGCGCCTCCTACGAGCAGTACTTC
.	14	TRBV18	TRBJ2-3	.	CASSPGRSTDTQYF	TGTGCCAGCTCACCAGGCAGAAGCACAGATACGCAGTATTTT
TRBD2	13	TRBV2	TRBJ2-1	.	CASARGGDNEQFF	TGTGCCAGCGCCCGCGGGGGTGACAATGAGCAGTTCTTC
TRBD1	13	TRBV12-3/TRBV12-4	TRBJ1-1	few	CASSPQGAPEAFF	TGTGCCAGCAGTCCACAGGGGGCCCCTGAAGCTTTCTTT
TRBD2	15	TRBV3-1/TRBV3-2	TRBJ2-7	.	CASSQAGTSAGEQYF	TGTGCCAGCAGCCAAGCCGGGACTAGCGCTGGCGAGCAGTACTTC
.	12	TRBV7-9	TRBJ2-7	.	CASSLSGYEQYF	TGTGCCAGCAGCTTATCAGGATACGAGCAGTACTTC
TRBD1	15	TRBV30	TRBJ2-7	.	CAWSGWDRAAYEQYF	TGTGCCTGGAGTGGGTGGGACAGGGCGGCCTACGAGCAGTACTTC
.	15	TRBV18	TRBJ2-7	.	CASLKMERTSYEQYF	TGTGCCAGCTTAAAAATGGAGCGGACCTCCTACGAGCAGTACTTC
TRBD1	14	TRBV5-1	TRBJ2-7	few	CASSEDRKLYEQYF	TGCGCCAGCAGCGAGGACAGGAAGCTCTACGAGCAGTACTTC
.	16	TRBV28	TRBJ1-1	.	CASSLLGWRENTEAFF	TGTGCCAGCAGTTTATTGGGTTGGAGGGAGAACACTGAAGCTTTCTTT
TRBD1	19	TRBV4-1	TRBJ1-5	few	CASSQDWTGGTISNQPQHF	TGCGCCAGCAGCCAAGATTGGACAGGGGGCACGATAAGCAATCAGCCCCAGCATTTT
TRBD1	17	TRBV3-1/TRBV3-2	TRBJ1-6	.	CASRKDRVIGYNSPLHF	TGTGCCAGCAGAAAGGACAGGGTAATCGGCTATAATTCACCCCTCCACTTT
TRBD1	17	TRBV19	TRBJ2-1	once	CASSIEQGLSSYNEQFF	TGTGCCAGTAGTATCGAACAGGGGTTGTCTTCCTACAATGAGCAGTTCTTC
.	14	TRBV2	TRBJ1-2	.	CASSQTLTTYGYTF	TGTGCCAGCAGTCAGACACTTACCACATATGGCTACACCTTC
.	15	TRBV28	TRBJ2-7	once	CASSFHGGPDYEQYF	TGTGCCAGCAGTTTCCACGGGGGGCCGGACTACGAGCAGTACTTC
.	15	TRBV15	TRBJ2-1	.	CATSRDRGSGNEQFF	TGTGCCACCAGCAGAGATCGGGGGAGTGGGAATGAGCAGTTCTTC
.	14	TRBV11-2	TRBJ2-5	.	CASSFLDRQETQYF	TGTGCCAGCAGCTTCTTAGACAGACAAGAGACCCAGTACTTC
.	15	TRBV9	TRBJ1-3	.	CASSGVKNSGNTIYF	TGTGCCAGCAGTGGAGTCAAAAACTCTGGAAACACCATATATTTT
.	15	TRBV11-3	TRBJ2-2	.	CASSLGQTNTGELFF	TGTGCCAGCAGCTTAGGACAGACGAACACCGGGGAGCTGTTTTTT
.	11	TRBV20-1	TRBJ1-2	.	CSARDLMGYTF	TGCAGTGCTAGAGACCTAATGGGCTACACCTTC
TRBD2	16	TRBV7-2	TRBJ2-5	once	CASSLPWAGGRETQYF	TGTGCCAGCAGCCTACCGTGGGCGGGGGGCCGAGAGACCCAGTACTTC